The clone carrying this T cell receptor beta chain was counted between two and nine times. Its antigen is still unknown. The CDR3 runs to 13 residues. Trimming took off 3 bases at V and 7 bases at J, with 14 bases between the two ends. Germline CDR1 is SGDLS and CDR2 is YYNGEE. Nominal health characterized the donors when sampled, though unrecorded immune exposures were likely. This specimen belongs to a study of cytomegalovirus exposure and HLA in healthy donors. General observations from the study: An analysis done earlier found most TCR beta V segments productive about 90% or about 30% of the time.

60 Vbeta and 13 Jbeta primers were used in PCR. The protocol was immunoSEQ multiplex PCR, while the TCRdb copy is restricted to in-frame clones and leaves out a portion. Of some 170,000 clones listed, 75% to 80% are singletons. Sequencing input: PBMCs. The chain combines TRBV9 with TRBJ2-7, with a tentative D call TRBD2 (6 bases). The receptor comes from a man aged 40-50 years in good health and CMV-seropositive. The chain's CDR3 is CASSAGGPKEQYF. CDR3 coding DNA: TGTGCCAGCAGCGCAGGAGGGCCAAAAGAGCAGTACTTC. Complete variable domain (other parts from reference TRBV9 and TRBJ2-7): DSGVTQTPKHLITATGQRVTLRCSPRSGDLSVYWYQQSLDQGLQFLIQYYNGEERAKGNILERFSAQQFPDLHSELNLSSLELGDSALYFCASSAGGPKEQYFGPGTRLTVT.